Listed below are T cell receptor beta chains from one sample, sequenced in a study of blood T cell repertoires in COVID-19. This table comes from immunoSEQ multiplex PCR, and its TCRdb copy is limited to in-frame clones, with some not included. Of hundreds of thousands of clones in the sample, about 87% were seen once. The specimen sequenced was peripheral blood. The receptors derive from a man aged 55 to 70 who had recovered from COVID-19. The CDR3 runs from the conserved cysteine through the conserved F or W. Fields, in order: CDR3 length, V gene, D gene, clone size, J gene, CDR3 protein, CDR3 DNA. The D gene is left open where the match is weak. The size field is filled for only some rows; it gives once, few, many or a size class.

length: 12; V: TRBV30; D: TRBD1; size: .; J: TRBJ2-5; CDR3: CAWSIQGETQYF; DNA: TGTGCCTGGAGTATACAGGGGGAGACCCAGTACTTC
length: 13; V: TRBV25-1; D: TRBD1; size: .; J: TRBJ2-1; CDR3: CACRGQGLNEQFF; DNA: TGTGCCTGCCGGGGACAGGGTTTGAATGAGCAGTTCTTC
length: 15; V: TRBV30; D: .; size: .; J: TRBJ1-2; CDR3: CAWSRGGETGYGYTF; DNA: TGTGCCTGGAGTCGTGGGGGCGAGACAGGCTATGGCTACACCTTC
length: 15; V: TRBV4-2; D: TRBD2; size: .; J: TRBJ2-1; CDR3: CASSQLAGARNEQFF; DNA: TGTGCCAGCAGCCAGTTAGCGGGGGCCCGAAATGAGCAGTTCTTC
length: 15; V: TRBV28; D: TRBD2; size: .; J: TRBJ2-5; CDR3: CASSASSGRRETQYF; DNA: TGTGCCAGCAGTGCCAGTAGCGGGAGGAGGGAGACCCAGTACTTC
length: 17; V: TRBV4-1; D: TRBD1; size: .; J: TRBJ1-2; CDR3: CASSQDQDRGLVDGYTF; DNA: TGCGCCAGCAGCCAAGATCAAGACAGGGGGCTTGTGGATGGCTACACCTTC
length: 12; V: TRBV6-4; D: TRBD2; size: .; J: TRBJ2-1; CDR3: CASSLAGGAPFF; DNA: TGTGCCAGCAGTCTAGCGGGGGGGGCCCCCTTCTTC
length: 15; V: TRBV5-8; D: .; size: .; J: TRBJ1-1; CDR3: CASSLAWEGNTEAFF; DNA: TGTGCCAGCAGCTTGGCCTGGGAGGGGAACACTGAAGCTTTCTTT
length: 14; V: TRBV27; D: TRBD1; size: .; J: TRBJ1-4; CDR3: CASGYRGSHEKLFF; DNA: TGTGCCAGCGGATACAGGGGTTCCCATGAAAAACTGTTTTTT
length: 14; V: TRBV28; D: .; size: .; J: TRBJ2-3; CDR3: CASSSAGSRDTQYF; DNA: TGTGCCAGCAGTTCTGCGGGGTCGAGGGATACGCAGTATTTT
length: 12; V: TRBV6-6; D: .; size: few; J: TRBJ2-7; CDR3: CASRYSGDEQYF; DNA: TGTGCCAGCAGGTACTCAGGGGACGAGCAGTACTTC
length: 16; V: TRBV5-6; D: .; size: .; J: TRBJ2-7; CDR3: CASSLVGLRGPYEQYF; DNA: TGTGCCAGCAGCTTGGTTGGCCTAAGAGGTCCCTACGAGCAGTACTTC
length: 16; V: TRBV28; D: .; size: .; J: TRBJ2-2; CDR3: CASSVGGAMNTGELFF; DNA: TGTGCCAGCAGTGTAGGGGGAGCCATGAACACCGGGGAGCTGTTTTTT
length: 13; V: TRBV18; D: TRBD1; size: .; J: TRBJ1-1; CDR3: CASSGTVDTEAFF; DNA: TGTGCCAGCTCAGGGACAGTCGACACTGAAGCTTTCTTT
length: 14; V: TRBV18; D: .; size: .; J: TRBJ2-5; CDR3: CASSPQGNQETQYF; DNA: TGTGCCAGCTCACCACAGGGGAACCAAGAGACCCAGTACTTC
length: 16; V: TRBV3-1/TRBV3-2; D: .; size: .; J: TRBJ2-5; CDR3: CASSQGQGTGQETQYF; DNA: TGTGCCAGCAGCCAAGGTCAAGGCACAGGCCAAGAGACCCAGTACTTC
length: 15; V: TRBV10-3; D: .; size: once; J: TRBJ1-1; CDR3: CAISEAGTSNTEAFF; DNA: TGTGCCATCAGTGAGGCGGGGACTTCGAACACTGAAGCTTTCTTT
length: 16; V: TRBV9; D: .; size: .; J: TRBJ2-2; CDR3: CASSPHPLQHTGELFF; DNA: TGTGCCAGCAGCCCCCACCCATTACAGCACACCGGGGAGCTGTTTTTT
length: 17; V: TRBV4-1; D: .; size: .; J: TRBJ1-5; CDR3: CASSQDPLSVSNQPQHF; DNA: TGCGCCAGCAGCCAAGACCCCCTTTCCGTTAGCAATCAGCCCCAGCATTTT
length: 17; V: TRBV5-6; D: TRBD1; size: once; J: TRBJ1-3; CDR3: CASSLPGTGGDGNTIYF; DNA: TGTGCCAGCAGCTTGCCCGGGACAGGGGGCGACGGGAACACCATATATTTT
length: 15; V: TRBV7-2; D: TRBD1; size: .; J: TRBJ1-4; CDR3: CASSPPGTANEKLFF; DNA: TGTGCCAGCAGCCCACCTGGGACAGCTAATGAAAAACTGTTTTTT
length: 14; V: TRBV5-1; D: .; size: .; J: TRBJ2-7; CDR3: CASSPGDAPYEQYF; DNA: TGCGCCAGCAGCCCAGGGGACGCCCCCTACGAGCAGTACTTC
length: 14; V: TRBV10-3; D: TRBD2; size: .; J: TRBJ2-1; CDR3: CATRRESSYNEQFF; DNA: TGTGCCACCCGGCGGGAGAGCTCCTACAATGAGCAGTTCTTC
length: 14; V: TRBV5-1; D: TRBD2; size: .; J: TRBJ2-3; CDR3: CASSLAGGSDTQYF; DNA: TGCGCCAGCAGCTTAGCGGGAGGGTCCGATACGCAGTATTTT
length: 15; V: TRBV19; D: .; size: few; J: TRBJ2-2; CDR3: CASREGAPDTGELFF; DNA: TGTGCCAGTAGGGAGGGGGCGCCGGACACCGGGGAGCTGTTTTTT
length: 14; V: TRBV1; D: .; size: .; J: TRBJ1-1; CDR3: CTSSPDRANTEAFF; DNA: TGCACCAGCAGCCCCGACAGGGCGAACACTGAAGCTTTCTTT
length: 14; V: TRBV3-1/TRBV3-2; D: .; size: .; J: TRBJ2-2; CDR3: CASSQVYGAGELFF; DNA: TGTGCCAGCAGCCAAGTCTACGGGGCCGGGGAGCTGTTTTTT
length: 16; V: TRBV7-8; D: .; size: few; J: TRBJ1-1; CDR3: CASSPRLLGGRVEAFF; DNA: TGTGCCAGCAGCCCTAGGTTGTTAGGGGGGAGGGTTGAAGCTTTCTTT
length: 16; V: TRBV18; D: TRBD2; size: .; J: TRBJ2-5; CDR3: CASSPLPGTSKETQYF; DNA: TGTGCCAGCTCACCGCTTCCCGGGACTAGTAAAGAGACCCAGTACTTC
length: 13; V: TRBV5-1; D: TRBD2; size: .; J: TRBJ2-3; CDR3: CASSERESDTQYF; DNA: TGCGCCAGCAGTGAGCGGGAGTCCGATACGCAGTATTTT
length: 13; V: TRBV2; D: .; size: .; J: TRBJ1-4; CDR3: CASSEAGGEKLFF; DNA: TGTGCCAGCAGTGAGGCAGGTGGGGAAAAACTGTTTTTT
length: 14; V: TRBV19; D: TRBD2; size: few; J: TRBJ2-7; CDR3: CASSQSGGAYEQYF; DNA: TGTGCCAGTAGCCAGAGCGGGGGTGCCTACGAGCAGTACTTC